The present T cell receptor (beta chain) was sequenced within a study of radiotherapy plus CTLA-4 blockade in lung cancer. Study overall: Objective responses were documented in around 19% of patients, with disease control in roughly 31%. Points from the study as a whole: TCR clones of tumor origin grew in blood after radiotherapy plus ipilimumab. Increased serum interferon-beta after radiation also reportedly predicted response strongly.

Ipilimumab CTLA-4 blockade and focal radiation were given to patients with chemo-refractory metastatic non-small-cell lung cancer. With respect to this clone: Its specificity is not known.

Generated by immunoSEQ multiplex PCR, the TCRdb table keeps only in-frame clones and is missing some. The sample has some 35,000 clones; around 85% are singletons. The TCR comes from a human donor with non-small cell lung cancer who had stable disease on radiotherapy plus ipilimumab. Sequenced here: peripheral blood, sampled from a patient treated with radiotherapy plus ipilimumab.

The CDR3 is CATSGPVADTQYF. The CDR3 coding sequence is TGCGCCACCTCTGGGCCAGTCGCAGATACGCAGTATTTT. The V gene is TRBV5-1, the J gene TRBJ2-3; D gene ambiguous. The CDR3 sequence is 13 residues long. V was cut by 9 bases and J by 4 bases, with 15 bases left in between. Germline V gives CDR1 SGHRS, CDR2 YFSETQ.